This T cell receptor (beta chain) derives from a study of chemoradiotherapy in HPV16-positive cancers. Measured with immunoSEQ multiplex PCR; TCRdb has only the in-frame clones, and not every one. This table holds around 30,000 clones, about 89% found once. A word on this clone: Antigen specificity is unknown.

The J segment lost 2 bases and the V segment lost 0 bases, leaving 5 bases of the junction unmatched. Per the germline V gene, CDR1 is SGHNT and CDR2 is YYREEE (reference sequence). The CDR3 runs 16 residues. Overall study findings and caveats: During treatment, candidate HPV-specific clones and E7-related motifs expanded in tumor.

The sequence came from a human donor with HPV-associated anogenital cancer. Sample: blood, taken from a patient who underwent chemoradiotherapy. V gene TRBV5-4 combines with J gene TRBJ2-1; 7 nucleotides match TRBD1. The CDR3 DNA follows: TGTGCCAGCAGCTTGGGGACAGGTTTACCCTACAATGAGCAGTTCTTC. Translating gives CASSLGTGLPYNEQFF.